This T cell receptor (beta chain) appears in the sequencing data of a study of cytomegalovirus exposure and HLA in healthy donors listed by TCRdb under 2017. Turning to the overall study: In an earlier analysis of 587 of the donors, 250 to 300 Gb of sequence data and 95 million to 130 million unique TCR beta sequences from 150 million to 200 million T cells were reported. A later genetic analysis took genome-wide SNP genotypes for about 65% of the roughly 670 donors and used that subset as a discovery cohort. Several DR-DQ haplotypes were handled as single units for association and clustering, since linkage in the cohort was strong. A later analysis re-examined previously published TCR beta repertoires from 600 to 700 donors and added high-resolution HLA genotyping to investigate patterns of TCR occurrence. Typing coverage differed by locus: A, B, C, DRB1 and DQB1 were typed in roughly 620-630 donors, DQA1 in about 510, DPA1 in 600 to 610, and DPB1 in 450 to 490. Along with the roughly 670-subject first cohort, a separate validation cohort of roughly 110 different subjects was used. Donor age, sex, ethnicity and CMV serostatus were compiled together with the repertoire data. The aim of the study was to test whether cataloging public T cell receptors could identify signatures of past pathogen exposure. Rather than using new phenotypic data, the later analysis identified candidate immune exposures from TCR beta sequences and from how often those sequences occurred across donors. Across 398 genotyped donors of the cohort, an average of roughly 250,000 unique TCR beta nucleotide sequences per donor were sequenced, and around 20% of those sequences were non-productive. Every repertoire in the discovery cohort had been generated on one and the same sequencing platform. Of the roughly 400 genotyped donors, 65% to 90% were placed in the genetic ancestry cluster associated with self-reported Caucasian donors. In an earlier analysis of 550 to 700 of the donors, high-throughput TCR beta sequencing was used to judge whether each TCR beta V gene segment behaved as functional or pseudogenic. HLA typing covered class I and class II loci at four-digit resolution. An early release covering roughly 640 HLA-typed donors comprised around 300 gigabases of sequencing data and approximately 80 million unique TCR sequences. The study used immunosequencing to profile the T cell repertoires of 666 subjects and linked those repertoires to cytomegalovirus serostatus. To predict cytomegalovirus infection status, the study brought together high-throughput TCR immunosequencing, statistical association of individual TCRs with disease status, and machine learning.

The paper as a whole reports these results and caveats: Linkage disequilibrium might explain the correlated functional status among segregating V segments, but an unknown experimental factor could not be excluded. Presence/absence analyses assumed roughly uniform sequencing depth across donors, an assumption that may not hold. Assigning TCR associations to individual alleles was difficult when HLA alleles, especially DR and DQ, strongly co-occurred. A group of highly shared sequence variants was considered likely to be a technical artifact of the sequencing pipeline. In a later analysis, the rate of TCR association differed among HLA loci, with DRB1 alleles having the most associated TCRs and HLA-C alleles having the fewest. The authors suggested that the approach could potentially be extended to other disease states and immunological phenotypes. According to a later analysis, parvovirus B19, influenza, CMV and Epstein-Barr virus appeared linked to several top co-occurrence clusters. Some IMGT-functional V segments, including TRBV6-2 and TRBV6-3, could not be told apart with the 87-base-pair reads, so those segments were excluded. About 17 rarely observed V segments, including chromosome 9 orphons, were excluded from the earlier analysis of approximately 500 of the donors because counts were too low. In this cohort, only TCR beta chains were sequenced, and detectable features were limited by the absence of alpha or paired-chain data. V-gene and J-gene trimming of TCR beta chains was associated with a missense DCLRE1C variant in a later genetic analysis, and the association was replicated in an independent cohort. The classifier was reported to diagnose cytomegalovirus status with high specificity and sensitivity in both the original and validation cohorts. Across donors, most TCR sequences were observed very rarely, whereas some public TCRs were present in many individuals. Most CMV-associated TCR beta chains appeared to be HLA-restricted in a later analysis, and the HLA associations seemed to be driven largely by CMV exposure. A few of the identified cytomegalovirus-associated TCR beta chains were confirmed in vitro to be specific for cytomegalovirus antigens. Broadly in line with IMGT annotations, most TCR beta V segments showed up in productive rearrangements about 90% or about 30% of the time in an earlier analysis of approximately 640 of the donors. In a later genetic analysis, fewer N-insertions in productive TCRs were reported among donors in an Asian-associated ancestry cluster than the approximately 630-donor mean. In a later analysis, HLA-associated TCR beta chains were found to be more clonally expanded and to have lower generation probabilities than equally common non-associated chains. The study gave a list of 150 to 200 TCR beta chains associated with cytomegalovirus. Because some donors lacked HLA typing at each locus, the association tests relied only on the typed subset. CMV serostatus was the only immune exposure information available for the cohort. A further reported finding was that TCR beta sequences accurately predicted the HLA-A and HLA-B alleles for most subjects in the first cohort. A later analysis associated about 17,000 TCR beta sequences with specific HLA alleles at a false discovery rate of 0.05.

The cohort comprised fewer than 750 healthy bone marrow donors. At the time of sampling, all cohort members were nominally healthy, though unrecorded immune exposures were likely present. The donor tested CMV seropositive, placing the donor among the roughly 300 seropositive members of the cohort. A peripheral blood sample was provided by each donor, and peripheral blood mononuclear cells were used for TCR beta sequencing. Genomic DNA was extracted from the blood cell samples with the Qiagen DNeasy Blood Extraction Kit. Libraries came from the immunoSEQ multiplex PCR assay. The multiplex PCR relied on a mix of 60 forward primers for TCR Vbeta segments and 13 reverse primers for TCR Jbeta segments. Amplification of the CDR3 region of rearranged TCR beta genes was performed with a multiplex PCR assay on genomic DNA. The Illumina HiSeq System was used to sequence the amplified TCR beta libraries as 87-base-pair reads. In the authors' own workflow: A later analysis counted about 80 million unique TCR beta chains across the 640 or so repertoires, and 9.5 million to 11 million of these chains were shared by at least two donors. Raw reads were error-corrected and collapsed into unique sequences by a nearest-neighbor algorithm in which closely related sequences were merged to remove PCR and sequencing errors. Alignment of CDR3 sequences to IMGT reference sequences was used to assign V, D and J gene segments. For a sequence to be retained, at least a six-nucleotide match to both a V gene segment and a J gene segment was required. Rearrangements were classified as productive when the CDR3 lacked stop codons and remained in frame with V and J, and all other rearrangements were classified as non-productive. CDR3 was defined according to IMGT convention as the region running from the second conserved V-encoded cysteine to the conserved J-encoded phenylalanine. The earlier analysis of 500 to 600 of the donors excluded sequences that lacked an unambiguous match to a single V gene segment. An earlier analysis of a few hundred of the donors classified V segments as functional when productive rearrangements were above 56.7% and as segregating when the standard deviation between donors was above 5%. A statistical classification framework was built for diagnosing cytomegalovirus status from the catalog of TCR beta chain sequences. A later analysis assigned V and J genes by comparing TCR nucleotide sequences with IMGT/GENE-DB human TR gene sequences. In a later analysis, CDR3 sequences and most-parsimonious VDJ recombination scenarios were assigned using the TCRdist pipeline. A later analysis defined each TCR beta chain by its CDR3 amino acid sequence plus V-gene family, and excluded reads lacking a unique V-gene family. As a way to deal with suspected cross-contamination and a sequencing artifact, a later analysis dropped 450 to 600 nucleotide sequences that were highly shared and had low generation probability. A later analysis calculated a clonal expansion index for each public chain from normalized within-repertoire ranks of inferred template counts. In a later analysis, generation probabilities were computed using a VDJ recombination model fitted to out-of-frame rearrangements, and the results were checked against IGoR. Hypergeometric tests were used in a later analysis to score TCR-TCR, TCR-HLA and TCR-CMV co-occurrence, with a repertoire-size bias correction applied to the TCR pairs. To estimate false discovery rates, a later analysis permuted the HLA or CMV assignments 20 times. A later analysis grouped co-occurring TCRs with DBSCAN, adding TCRdist sequence similarity when clustering within HLA-allele-positive subsets. Co-occurrence clustering excluded repertoires with fewer than 30,000 or more than 120,000 public chains, plus five with anomalous nucleotide sharing. In TCRdb, the immuneACCESS table is reduced to in-frame sequences with V and J assigned. These tables do not hold every clone; where another copy was compared, an unresolved V gene accounts for under half, and the others remain unexplained. V and J calls and clone size are given by that table; D and trimming were obtained from the DNA. This sample comprises around 150,000 clones, 80% of them detected only once. Approximately 8.7% of the sample is held by the ten biggest clonotypes.

Comments on this clone: What this receptor recognizes is not known. The record has no base qualities; no much larger clone is one base away.

The germline V end is reduced by 4 bases and the J end by 4 bases; junction bases left unmatched: 9. CDR1 is given as SGHAT and CDR2 as FQNNGV, both from the germline V gene. CDR3 length: 16 amino acids, cysteine to phenylalanine. CDR3 DNA only is kept here, 48 bases in frame from base 1. The source of this sequence is a man aged 18 to 29 in good health and CMV-seropositive. Sequenced: PBMCs. This sequence uses TRBV11-2 and TRBJ1-1; 10 bases in the junction line up with TRBD1. CDR3 reads: CASSYKGDRGGTEAFF. Here is the DNA: TGTGCCAGCAGCTACAAAGGGGACAGGGGAGGCACTGAAGCTTTCTTT.